This note documents a single T cell receptor (beta chain) sequence. Assay used: immunoSEQ multiplex PCR; TCRdb lists only in-frame clones, some missing. This table holds around 100,000 clones, around 94% found once. The data belong to a study of siplizumab effects on memory and regulatory T cells. The CDR3 consists of 16 residues. V lost 2 bases, J lost 6 bases, and 20 bases lay in between. Germline CDR1 and CDR2: MNHEY and SVGAGI. Sequenced material: non-Treg CD4+ T cells sorted from blood. This chain links TRBV6-5 with TRBJ2-7; possibly TRBD1 for D (5 bases). The TCR sequence derives from a human donor in good health. CDR3 protein: CASSYQVDSPLSEQYF. The CDR3 DNA sequence: TGTGCCAGCAGTTACCAAGTAGACAGCCCTCTAAGCGAGCAGTACTTC.